The present T cell receptor beta chain was sequenced within a study of T cell repertoires in cytomegalovirus infection. TCRdb itself ran the reads through MiXCR, one entry per CDR3 protein. The sample holds approximately 600,000 distinct CDR3 sequences; around 40% are singletons and the top ten take more than 40%. Between the trimmed V and J ends, which lost 7 bases and 8 bases, there was a span of 17 bases. CDR1 and CDR2 from the germline V gene are LNHDA and SQIVND (reference sequence). This CDR3 has 13 residues. Concerning this clonotype: Its antigen is currently unknown.

This sequence was found in a human donor in good health (CMV status not recorded). Some clones in this sample may be carry-over from other donors' samples. Sequencing was performed on cultured PBMCs, taken from culture after CMV antigen stimulation. The V gene is TRBV19, the J gene TRBJ1-1; D is possibly TRBD1 (5 bases). The CDR3 sequence: CASTKRGVGEAFF. The CDR3 DNA follows: TGTGCCAGTACCAAGAGGGGCGTTGGGGAAGCTTTCTTT.